Below, 12 T cell receptor beta chains from the same sample are listed, as sequenced in a study of blood T cell repertoires in COVID-19. Some clones are missing from TCRdb's copy, which holds only in-frame ones; the method was immunoSEQ multiplex PCR. The table shows fewer than 450,000 clones, with about 88% occurring only once. Sequencing used PBMCs or T cells enriched from blood (not recorded which). Receptors originate from a woman in her late teens or twenties who had recovered from COVID-19.

V usage is TRBV9 and J usage is TRBJ2-1; the D gene is possibly TRBD2 (6 bases). Per the germline V gene, CDR1 is SGDLS and CDR2 is YYNGEE. V lost 2 bases, J lost 0 bases, and 12 bases lay in between. The CDR3 runs 16 residues. The CDR3, as DNA: TGTGCCAGCAGCGTGCGGGACTTGAGCTCCTACAATGAGCAGTTCTTC. Residues: CASSVRDLSSYNEQFF.

The genes are TRBV7-2 and TRBJ2-2; D remains unclear. V dropped 3 bases and J dropped 5 bases, with 7 bases sitting between them. From germline, CDR1 is SGHTA and CDR2 FQGNSA. There are 13 residues in the CDR3. The CDR3 DNA is TGTGCCAGCAGCTTTATCGGGACCGGGGAGCTGTTTTTT. Its translation: CASSFIGTGELFF.

This chain joins TRBV5-4 and TRBJ2-7; 8 bases are a match to TRBD1. This CDR3 has 15 amino acids. The junction had 9 bases not matched to a gene; V was cut back by 4 bases and J by 3 bases. The germline CDR1 and CDR2 sequences are SGHNT and YYREEE (reference sequence). Here the CDR3 DNA reads TGTGCCAGCAGCCGTGATCAGGGGGCCGACTACGAGCAGTACTTC. Translation gives CASSRDQGADYEQYF.

V usage is TRBV24-1 and J usage is TRBJ2-3; 12 bases agree with TRBD1. The trim removed 7 bases at V and 5 bases at J, leaving 9 bases unmatched. This CDR3 is built from 16 residues. The germline CDR1 and CDR2 sequences are KGHDR and SFDVKD. DNA for the CDR3: TGTGCCACCAGCCAACCGGGACAGGGGGCTAGAGATACGCAGTATTTT. Its protein product is CATSQPGQGARDTQYF.

J is TRBJ1-1 and V is TRBV5-1, with D perhaps matching TRBD1 (5 bases). CDR1 is SGHRS, CDR2 YFSETQ, per germline. V was trimmed by 3 bases and J by 0 bases, leaving 15 bases between them. CDR3 size: 16 residues. The CDR3 spells CASSWGRTDMNTEAFF. The CDR3 DNA reads as TGCGCCAGCAGCTGGGGCCGGACGGACATGAACACTGAAGCTTTCTTT. The whole variable domain, remainder taken from reference TRBV5-1 and TRBJ1-1, is KAGVTQTPRYLIKTRGQQVTLSCSPISGHRSVSWYQQTPGQGLQFLFEYFSETQRNKGNFPGRFSGRQFSNSRSEMNVSTLELGDSALYLCASSWGRTDMNTEAFFGQGTRLTVV.

This sequence joins TRBV30 and TRBJ1-2, with a possible D match to TRBD1 (6 bases). This CDR3 region has 15 residues. With 5 bases removed from V and 6 bases from J, the gap between germline ends came to 22 bases. CDR1 and CDR2 from the germline V gene are GTSNPN and SVGIG (reference sequence). The CDR3 sequence: CAWSVNRVPIDGYTF. In nucleotides, the CDR3 is TGTGCCTGGTCAGTGAACAGGGTACCGATTGATGGCTACACCTTC.

CDR3 sequence (DNA): TGTGCCTGGAGGTCGGGGGGAAGGGCTGAAGCTTTCTTT. Its protein product is CAWRSGGRAEAFF. The V gene is TRBV30, the J gene TRBJ1-1, with D perhaps matching TRBD1 (5 bases). CDR1 and CDR2 (germline): GTSNPN, SVGIG (reference sequence). Trimming cost V 3 bases and J 6 bases, with 14 bases left between them. This CDR3 comprises 13 residues.

This sequence joins TRBV7-9 and TRBJ1-3; TRBD1 matches at 7 bases. In germline, CDR1 is SEHNR, CDR2 FQNEAQ (reference sequence). The CDR3 is 18 residues long. After removal of 7 bases from V and 0 bases from J, the junction contained 15 bases not matched to a gene. The CDR3 nucleotides read TGTGCCAGCAAAGGGGGCCAAATTCTCGGCGGCTCTGGAAACACCATATATTTT. Protein sequence: CASKGGQILGGSGNTIYF.

The sample holds one count of this clone. The chain has TRBV5-5 and TRBJ2-1; 8 bases line up with TRBD1. V was clipped by 1 base and J by 7 bases; unmatched bases: 4. Germline V CDR1 and CDR2: SGHKS, YYEKEE (reference sequence). The CDR3 runs 14 residues. CDR3: CASSLRTGTNEQFF. In DNA, the CDR3 is TGTGCCAGCAGCTTGAGGACAGGGACAAATGAGCAGTTCTTC.

Details on this clone: Mismatch with germline at one junction end may stem from a read error. The CDR3 DNA follows: TGTGCTAGCAGCTTGATAGCGGGGGAGGAGACCGGGGAGCTGTTTTTT. Its translation: CASSLIAGEETGELFF. V and J are TRBV7-7 and TRBJ2-2, with 9 bases lining up with TRBD2. CDR3 length: 16 residues. Germline CDR1 is SSHAT and CDR2 is FNYEAQ (reference sequence).

The chain uses TRBV11-2 and TRBJ1-2, with 7 positions matching TRBD1. This CDR3 is 15 amino acids long. Germline CDR1 reads SGHAT; CDR2 reads FQNNGV. Trimming cost V 0 bases and J 4 bases; bases outside gene matches: 5. The CDR3: CASSLDGGGGYGYTF. The CDR3 DNA sequence: TGTGCCAGCAGCTTAGACGGAGGGGGCGGCTATGGCTACACCTTC.

The V call is TRBV5-6, the J call TRBJ1-2, with 8 bases aligning to TRBD1. The germline CDR1 and CDR2 sequences are SGHDT and YYEEEE. The J segment lost 6 bases and the V segment lost 0 bases, leaving 10 bases of the junction unmatched. The CDR3 has 16 amino acids. The CDR3 loop is CASSLDWTGQLNGYTF. The CDR3 region has the DNA TGTGCCAGCAGCTTGGATTGGACAGGGCAGTTGAATGGCTACACCTTC.